This T cell receptor beta chain derives from a study of graft-versus-host responses after intestinal transplantation. Findings and limits, study-wide: GvH clones surfaced in recipient marrow, some emerging earlier in ileum or blood.

The CDR3 totals 15 residues. Germline V lookup: CDR1 MGHRA, CDR2 YSYEKL. V lost 0 bases and J lost 0, with 6 bases in between. Remarks on this clone: Its antigen remains unidentified.

Using immunoSEQ multiplex PCR, the repertoire was profiled, and TCRdb retains in-frame clones only, with some absent. The table lists about 110,000 clones, around 95% of them singletons. The sequence was obtained from a human donor who received an intestinal transplant. Sequencing was performed on unstimulated CD8+ T cells sorted from spleen or lymph node cells, taken before intestinal transplant. The chain has TRBV4-1 and TRBJ2-1; D is ambiguous. CDR3 nucleotides: TGCGCCAGCAGCCAAGACAGGAGCTCCTACAATGAGCAGTTCTTC. This encodes CASSQDRSSYNEQFF.